Listed below are T cell receptor beta chains from one sample, sequenced in a study of PD-1 blockade in classical Hodgkin lymphoma. TCRdb keeps only in-frame clones here, not all; method: immunoSEQ multiplex PCR. The sample includes over 20,000 clones, roughly 75% of them seen just once. The material was peripheral blood mononuclear cells (PBMCs), obtained before the second cycle of nivolumab. The receptors shown here come from a human donor with classical Hodgkin lymphoma. Both conserved end residues are part of each CDR3. The order of the fields is D gene, CDR3 length, V gene, J gene, clone size, CDR3 protein, CDR3 DNA. The D gene is left open where the match is weak. Some rows have no size entry. The others give once, few or many, or a class for an expanded clone.

D gene: -; CDR3 length: 13; V gene: TRBV10-3; J gene: TRBJ2-7; clone size: few; CDR3 protein: CAARLDSGYEQYF; CDR3 DNA: TGTGCCGCCAGGTTGGACAGCGGCTACGAGCAGTACTTC
D gene: TRBD2; CDR3 length: 18; V gene: TRBV7-3; J gene: TRBJ2-2; clone size: once; CDR3 protein: CASTPKGLAGGGTGELFF; CDR3 DNA: TGTGCCAGCACCCCCAAGGGACTAGCGGGAGGTGGTACCGGGGAGCTGTTTTTT
D gene: TRBD1; CDR3 length: 16; V gene: TRBV27; J gene: TRBJ2-2; clone size: -; CDR3 protein: CASREPAGGFTGELFF; CDR3 DNA: TGTGCCAGCAGAGAGCCGGCAGGGGGTTTCACCGGGGAGCTGTTTTTT
D gene: -; CDR3 length: 13; V gene: TRBV7-9; J gene: TRBJ2-7; clone size: few; CDR3 protein: CASSPSLSYEQYF; CDR3 DNA: TGTGCCAGCAGCCCGTCACTGTCCTACGAGCAGTACTTC
D gene: -; CDR3 length: 13; V gene: TRBV5-1; J gene: TRBJ2-2; clone size: -; CDR3 protein: CASGQSNTGELFF; CDR3 DNA: TGCGCCAGCGGACAGTCGAACACCGGGGAGCTGTTTTTT
D gene: -; CDR3 length: 13; V gene: TRBV7-6; J gene: TRBJ2-5; clone size: -; CDR3 protein: CASSLDRMKTQYF; CDR3 DNA: TGTGCCAGCAGCTTAGACCGAATGAAGACCCAGTACTTC
D gene: TRBD2; CDR3 length: 17; V gene: TRBV5-1; J gene: TRBJ2-3; clone size: -; CDR3 protein: CASSGGLAGGSTDTQYF; CDR3 DNA: TGCGCCAGCAGCGGGGGACTAGCGGGAGGGAGCACAGATACGCAGTATTTT
D gene: -; CDR3 length: 17; V gene: TRBV5-1; J gene: TRBJ2-7; clone size: -; CDR3 protein: CASSSGGGPTASDEQYF; CDR3 DNA: TGCGCCAGCAGCTCCGGTGGCGGGCCCACGGCTTCGGACGAGCAGTACTTC
D gene: TRBD2; CDR3 length: 16; V gene: TRBV2; J gene: TRBJ2-7; clone size: -; CDR3 protein: CASNRLAGGQSYEQYF; CDR3 DNA: TGTGCCAGCAATAGACTAGCGGGGGGACAATCCTACGAGCAGTACTTC
D gene: -; CDR3 length: 16; V gene: TRBV18; J gene: TRBJ2-5; clone size: -; CDR3 protein: CASSPTGTQYQETQYF; CDR3 DNA: TGTGCCAGCTCACCCACGGGCACCCAGTACCAAGAGACCCAGTACTTC
D gene: -; CDR3 length: 15; V gene: TRBV2; J gene: TRBJ1-5; clone size: -; CDR3 protein: CASSNLGRTLGPQHF; CDR3 DNA: TGTGCCAGCAGTAACTTAGGGCGGACCCTTGGGCCCCAGCATTTT
D gene: TRBD1; CDR3 length: 15; V gene: TRBV6-6; J gene: TRBJ1-4; clone size: -; CDR3 protein: CASIKQGAANEKLFF; CDR3 DNA: TGTGCCAGCATTAAACAGGGGGCGGCTAATGAAAAACTGTTTTTT
D gene: TRBD2; CDR3 length: 14; V gene: TRBV5-1; J gene: TRBJ2-4; clone size: -; CDR3 protein: CASSETSGKNIQYF; CDR3 DNA: TGCGCCAGCAGCGAAACTAGCGGTAAAAACATTCAGTACTTC
D gene: -; CDR3 length: 11; V gene: TRBV29-1; J gene: TRBJ2-1; clone size: few; CDR3 protein: CSTGRGDEQFF; CDR3 DNA: TGCAGCACCGGAAGGGGGGATGAGCAGTTCTTC
D gene: TRBD1; CDR3 length: 13; V gene: TRBV6-6; J gene: TRBJ1-5; clone size: -; CDR3 protein: CASTGQGNQPQHF; CDR3 DNA: TGTGCCAGCACCGGACAGGGCAATCAGCCCCAGCATTTT
D gene: TRBD2; CDR3 length: 18; V gene: TRBV4-1; J gene: TRBJ2-7; clone size: -; CDR3 protein: CASSQRTSGTTEFDEQYF; CDR3 DNA: TGCGCCAGCAGCCAGAGGACTAGCGGCACTACGGAGTTCGACGAGCAGTACTTC
D gene: -; CDR3 length: 13; V gene: TRBV7-5; J gene: TRBJ2-5; clone size: -; CDR3 protein: CARSTSIEETQYF; CDR3 DNA: TGTGCCAGAAGCACGAGTATTGAAGAGACCCAGTACTTC
D gene: -; CDR3 length: 13; V gene: TRBV6-4; J gene: TRBJ1-5; clone size: -; CDR3 protein: CASSAVPNQPQHF; CDR3 DNA: TGTGCCAGCAGTGCCGTCCCCAATCAGCCCCAGCATTTT
D gene: -; CDR3 length: 15; V gene: TRBV18; J gene: TRBJ2-3; clone size: -; CDR3 protein: CASSHPGGLTDTQYF; CDR3 DNA: TGTGCCAGCTCACACCCCGGGGGCCTCACAGATACGCAGTATTTT
D gene: TRBD1; CDR3 length: 13; V gene: TRBV18; J gene: TRBJ2-7; clone size: -; CDR3 protein: CASSPRGRDEQYF; CDR3 DNA: TGTGCCAGCTCACCCAGGGGGCGCGACGAGCAGTACTTC
D gene: TRBD2; CDR3 length: 15; V gene: TRBV6-6; J gene: TRBJ2-5; clone size: -; CDR3 protein: CASSYPTSGSETQYF; CDR3 DNA: TGTGCCAGCAGTTACCCGACTAGCGGGAGTGAGACCCAGTACTTC
D gene: -; CDR3 length: 15; V gene: TRBV2; J gene: TRBJ2-6; clone size: few; CDR3 protein: CASVRDSSGANVLTF; CDR3 DNA: TGTGCCAGCGTCAGGGATTCCTCTGGGGCCAACGTCCTGACTTTC
D gene: -; CDR3 length: 12; V gene: TRBV25-1; J gene: TRBJ1-2; clone size: few; CDR3 protein: CASSEREYGYTF; CDR3 DNA: TGTGCCAGCAGTGAAAGGGAGTATGGCTACACCTTC
D gene: -; CDR3 length: 15; V gene: TRBV7-9; J gene: TRBJ1-2; clone size: -; CDR3 protein: CASSLVVLANYGYTF; CDR3 DNA: TGTGCCAGCAGCTTAGTCGTTCTAGCTAACTATGGCTACACCTTC
D gene: TRBD1; CDR3 length: 14; V gene: TRBV6-5; J gene: TRBJ1-2; clone size: -; CDR3 protein: CASRVTRGDYGYTF; CDR3 DNA: TGTGCCAGCAGGGTCACCAGGGGGGACTATGGCTACACCTTC
D gene: TRBD1; CDR3 length: 15; V gene: TRBV27; J gene: TRBJ2-7; clone size: -; CDR3 protein: CASSLSWTGGYEQYF; CDR3 DNA: TGTGCCAGCAGTCTATCCTGGACAGGGGGGTACGAGCAGTACTTC
D gene: -; CDR3 length: 11; V gene: TRBV6-5; J gene: TRBJ2-7; clone size: -; CDR3 protein: CASSSRYEQYF; CDR3 DNA: TGTGCCAGCAGTAGCCGGTACGAGCAGTACTTC
D gene: -; CDR3 length: 15; V gene: TRBV27; J gene: TRBJ2-4; clone size: -; CDR3 protein: CASSLSLLAKNIQYF; CDR3 DNA: TGTGCCAGCAGTTTATCCCTTCTAGCCAAAAACATTCAGTACTTC
D gene: TRBD1; CDR3 length: 13; V gene: TRBV6-1; J gene: TRBJ1-2; clone size: -; CDR3 protein: CASGQELNYGYTF; CDR3 DNA: TGTGCCAGCGGACAGGAACTCAACTATGGCTACACCTTC
D gene: -; CDR3 length: 16; V gene: TRBV6-1; J gene: TRBJ2-2; clone size: -; CDR3 protein: CASSEWRGADTGELFF; CDR3 DNA: TGTGCCAGCAGTGAGTGGCGGGGCGCAGACACCGGGGAGCTGTTTTTT
D gene: TRBD2; CDR3 length: 15; V gene: TRBV29-1; J gene: TRBJ2-1; clone size: -; CDR3 protein: CSVPAGTSGVNEQFF; CDR3 DNA: TGCAGCGTCCCCGCCGGGACTAGCGGGGTCAATGAGCAGTTCTTC
D gene: -; CDR3 length: 11; V gene: TRBV23-1; J gene: TRBJ2-3; clone size: -; CDR3 protein: CASGPRRAQYF; CDR3 DNA: TGCGCCAGCGGCCCACGTCGGGCGCAGTATTTT
D gene: TRBD1; CDR3 length: 15; V gene: TRBV2; J gene: TRBJ1-5; clone size: -; CDR3 protein: CASSEGQYSNQPQHF; CDR3 DNA: TGTGCCAGCAGCGAGGGACAGTATAGCAATCAGCCCCAGCATTTT
D gene: -; CDR3 length: 14; V gene: TRBV28; J gene: TRBJ1-5; clone size: -; CDR3 protein: CASRPGGSNQPQHF; CDR3 DNA: TGTGCCAGCAGGCCGGGGGGTAGCAATCAGCCCCAGCATTTT
D gene: TRBD2; CDR3 length: 17; V gene: TRBV5-1; J gene: TRBJ2-1; clone size: -; CDR3 protein: CASSLGLAGVWSDEQFF; CDR3 DNA: TGCGCCAGCAGCTTGGGACTAGCGGGGGTGTGGTCCGATGAGCAGTTCTTC
D gene: -; CDR3 length: 14; V gene: TRBV5-1; J gene: TRBJ1-2; clone size: once; CDR3 protein: CASSLHPGNYGYTF; CDR3 DNA: TGCGCCAGCAGCTTGCATCCGGGGAACTATGGCTACACCTTC
D gene: -; CDR3 length: 12; V gene: TRBV28; J gene: TRBJ1-1; clone size: -; CDR3 protein: CASSIDSLWAFF; CDR3 DNA: TGTGCCAGCAGTATCGACAGCTTGTGGGCTTTCTTT
D gene: -; CDR3 length: 15; V gene: TRBV30; J gene: TRBJ2-1; clone size: -; CDR3 protein: CAWSGGGFSYNEQFF; CDR3 DNA: TGTGCCTGGAGTGGGGGGGGCTTCTCCTACAATGAGCAGTTCTTC
D gene: -; CDR3 length: 13; V gene: TRBV28; J gene: TRBJ1-1; clone size: -; CDR3 protein: CASSLRLNTEAFF; CDR3 DNA: TGTGCCAGCAGTTTACGCCTGAACACTGAAGCTTTCTTT
D gene: -; CDR3 length: 13; V gene: TRBV28; J gene: TRBJ2-5; clone size: -; CDR3 protein: CASSPMRGETQYF; CDR3 DNA: TGTGCCAGCAGTCCGATGAGGGGGGAGACCCAGTACTTC
D gene: -; CDR3 length: 14; V gene: TRBV5-1; J gene: TRBJ2-2; clone size: -; CDR3 protein: CASSVRRSTGELFF; CDR3 DNA: TGCGCCAGCAGTGTTCGGAGAAGCACCGGGGAGCTGTTTTTT
D gene: TRBD2; CDR3 length: 19; V gene: TRBV7-8; J gene: TRBJ2-2; clone size: few; CDR3 protein: CASSSGLAGATWNTGELFF; CDR3 DNA: TGTGCCAGCAGCTCCGGACTAGCGGGAGCGACCTGGAACACCGGGGAGCTGTTTTTT
D gene: TRBD2; CDR3 length: 15; V gene: TRBV27; J gene: TRBJ2-7; clone size: -; CDR3 protein: CASSPVAGDTYEQYF; CDR3 DNA: TGTGCCAGCAGCCCTGTAGCGGGAGATACCTACGAGCAGTACTTC
D gene: -; CDR3 length: 15; V gene: TRBV28; J gene: TRBJ1-2; clone size: -; CDR3 protein: CASTPGGRTNYGYTF; CDR3 DNA: TGTGCCAGCACTCCCGGGGGGCGAACTAACTATGGCTACACCTTC
D gene: -; CDR3 length: 15; V gene: TRBV19; J gene: TRBJ2-7; clone size: once; CDR3 protein: CASSTLGRASYEQYF; CDR3 DNA: TGTGCCAGTAGTACCCTGGGCAGGGCCTCCTACGAGCAGTACTTC
D gene: -; CDR3 length: 16; V gene: TRBV7-9; J gene: TRBJ2-7; clone size: -; CDR3 protein: CASSSRTDLRTYEQYF; CDR3 DNA: TGTGCCAGCAGCTCCCGGACAGACCTTAGGACCTACGAGCAGTACTTC
D gene: -; CDR3 length: 16; V gene: TRBV25-1; J gene: TRBJ2-1; clone size: -; CDR3 protein: CASSEFGQGKGNEQFF; CDR3 DNA: TGTGCCAGCAGTGAATTCGGTCAGGGAAAAGGCAATGAGCAGTTCTTC
D gene: -; CDR3 length: 9; V gene: TRBV29-1; J gene: TRBJ2-4; clone size: once; CDR3 protein: CSSAGLKYF; CDR3 DNA: TGCAGCTCCGCGGGCCTGAAGTACTTC
D gene: TRBD2; CDR3 length: 14; V gene: TRBV7-3; J gene: TRBJ2-1; clone size: -; CDR3 protein: CASSQLAGVTEQFF; CDR3 DNA: TGTGCCAGCAGCCAACTAGCGGGAGTAACTGAGCAGTTCTTC
D gene: -; CDR3 length: 16; V gene: TRBV7-8; J gene: TRBJ2-5; clone size: -; CDR3 protein: CASSLAPGGLGETQYF; CDR3 DNA: TGTGCCAGCAGCTTGGCCCCTGGTGGCCTAGGAGAGACCCAGTACTTC
D gene: -; CDR3 length: 16; V gene: TRBV5-1; J gene: TRBJ1-1; clone size: -; CDR3 protein: CASSLAVGTSNTEAFF; CDR3 DNA: TGCGCCAGCAGCTTGGCAGTTGGGACGTCGAACACTGAAGCTTTCTTT
D gene: -; CDR3 length: 13; V gene: TRBV28; J gene: TRBJ1-6; clone size: -; CDR3 protein: CASSWRTNSPLHF; CDR3 DNA: TGTGCCAGCAGTTGGCGGACCAATTCACCCCTCCACTTT
D gene: -; CDR3 length: 13; V gene: TRBV10-3; J gene: TRBJ2-7; clone size: few; CDR3 protein: CAISEGTPYEQYF; CDR3 DNA: TGTGCCATCAGTGAAGGGACCCCTTACGAGCAGTACTTC
D gene: -; CDR3 length: 11; V gene: TRBV5-1; J gene: TRBJ1-1; clone size: -; CDR3 protein: CASRANTEAFF; CDR3 DNA: TGCGCCAGCAGGGCGAACACTGAAGCTTTCTTT
D gene: TRBD2; CDR3 length: 14; V gene: TRBV2; J gene: TRBJ2-7; clone size: -; CDR3 protein: CASSDLREGSEQYF; CDR3 DNA: TGTGCCAGCAGTGACTTGCGGGAGGGATCCGAGCAGTACTTC
D gene: -; CDR3 length: 15; V gene: TRBV5-4; J gene: TRBJ2-1; clone size: -; CDR3 protein: CASSFGLLVSNEQFF; CDR3 DNA: TGTGCCAGCAGCTTCGGGCTCCTAGTGTCCAATGAGCAGTTCTTC
D gene: TRBD2; CDR3 length: 13; V gene: TRBV28; J gene: TRBJ2-7; clone size: -; CDR3 protein: CASQTSMGGEQYF; CDR3 DNA: TGTGCCAGCCAGACAAGCATGGGGGGGGAGCAGTACTTC
D gene: TRBD2; CDR3 length: 14; V gene: TRBV6-1; J gene: TRBJ2-7; clone size: -; CDR3 protein: CASSSSGRIYEQYF; CDR3 DNA: TGTGCCAGCAGCAGTAGCGGGAGGATCTACGAGCAGTACTTC